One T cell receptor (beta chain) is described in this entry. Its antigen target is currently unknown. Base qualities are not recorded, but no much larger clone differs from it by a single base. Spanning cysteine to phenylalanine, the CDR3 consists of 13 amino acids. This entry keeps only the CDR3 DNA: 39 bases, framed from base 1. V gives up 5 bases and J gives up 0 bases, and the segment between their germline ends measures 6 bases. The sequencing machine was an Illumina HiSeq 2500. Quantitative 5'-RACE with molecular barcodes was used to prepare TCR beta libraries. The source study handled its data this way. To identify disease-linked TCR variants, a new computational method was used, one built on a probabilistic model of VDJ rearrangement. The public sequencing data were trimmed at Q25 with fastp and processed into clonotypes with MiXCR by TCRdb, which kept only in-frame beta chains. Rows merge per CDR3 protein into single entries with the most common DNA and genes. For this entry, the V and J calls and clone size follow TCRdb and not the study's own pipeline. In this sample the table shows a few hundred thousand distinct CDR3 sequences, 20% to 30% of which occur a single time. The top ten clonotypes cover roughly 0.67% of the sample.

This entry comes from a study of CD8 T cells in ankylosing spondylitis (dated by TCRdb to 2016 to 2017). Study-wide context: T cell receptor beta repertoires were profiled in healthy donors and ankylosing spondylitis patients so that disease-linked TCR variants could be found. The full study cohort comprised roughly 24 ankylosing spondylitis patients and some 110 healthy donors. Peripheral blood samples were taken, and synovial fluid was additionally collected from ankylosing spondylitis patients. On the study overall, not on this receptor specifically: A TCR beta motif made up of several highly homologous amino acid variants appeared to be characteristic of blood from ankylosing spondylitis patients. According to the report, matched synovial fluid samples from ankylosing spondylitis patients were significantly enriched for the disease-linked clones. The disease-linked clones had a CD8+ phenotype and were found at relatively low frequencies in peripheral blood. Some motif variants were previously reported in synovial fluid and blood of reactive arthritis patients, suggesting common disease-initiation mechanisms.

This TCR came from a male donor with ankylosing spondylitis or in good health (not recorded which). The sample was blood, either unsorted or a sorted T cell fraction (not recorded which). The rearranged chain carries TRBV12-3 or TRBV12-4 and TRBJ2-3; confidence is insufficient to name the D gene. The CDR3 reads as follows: CASSQLSTDTQYF. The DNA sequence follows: TGTGCCAGCAGTCAACTTAGCACAGATACGCAGTATTTT.